This passage covers 17 T cell receptor beta chains from one sample sequenced in a study of blood T cell repertoires in COVID-19. Clones were sequenced by immunoSEQ multiplex PCR, and TCRdb holds only the in-frame ones, with some missing. The sample holds 85,000 to 130,000 clones, around four fifths seen once. Sequenced: peripheral blood. The receptors were sampled from a man in his 60s with acute or convalescent COVID-19.

This clone was seen a single time. The rearrangement uses TRBV5-1 and TRBJ2-3, with TRBD1 identical over 7 bases. This CDR3 comprises 20 residues. Germline V gene lookup returns CDR1 SGHRS and CDR2 YFSETQ. Trimming took 4 bases from V and 5 from J; bases not matched to a gene: 25. In DNA form, the CDR3 reads TGCGCCAGCAGCCGACCCCCGGCATCCGCGGAGACAGGGCGGAGAGATACGCAGTATTTT. Amino acid sequence: CASSRPPASAETGRRDTQYF.

The chain links TRBV10-1 to TRBJ1-5; D might be TRBD1 (5 bases). Germline V lookup: CDR1 WNHNN, CDR2 SYGVQD (reference sequence). The V end lost 7 bases, the J end lost 5 bases, and 18 bases lay between the germline ends. This CDR3 is built from 15 residues. For the CDR3, the DNA is TGCGCCAGCATCTACAGGCCGAGAAACGATCAGCCCCAGCATTTT. Encoded protein: CASIYRPRNDQPQHF.

This chain connects TRBV23-1 to TRBJ1-4; the match to TRBD1 covers 9 bases. TRBV23-1 is labeled an ORF, and its function is uncertain. Trimming removed 3 bases from V and 8 bases from J; junction bases left unmatched: 10. This CDR3 spans 16 amino acids. The CDR3 reads CASSQLQGALEEKLFF. DNA of the CDR3: TGCGCCAGCAGTCAGTTACAGGGGGCTCTGGAGGAAAAACTGTTTTTT.

The chain carries TRBV6-5 and TRBJ1-1; 7 nucleotides agree with TRBD1. This CDR3 is 15 amino acids long. Germline assignment: CDR1 MNHEY and CDR2 SVGAGI. V dropped 3 bases and J dropped 5; count of bases not matched to a gene: 9. Here the CDR3 DNA reads TGTGCCAGCAGTTATTCCGGACAGGCGGGAACTGAAGCTTTCTTT. Its protein is CASSYSGQAGTEAFF.

This chain links TRBV28 with TRBJ1-1; the D is unclear. The CDR3 has 14 residues. The germline CDR1 and CDR2 sequences are MDHEN and SYDVKM. V was clipped by 3 bases and J by 3 bases, with 11 bases between them. CDR3 protein: CASSLRGSHTEAFF. As DNA, the CDR3 is TGTGCCAGCAGTTTGCGGGGAAGCCACACTGAAGCTTTCTTT.

This chain's CDR3 is CAWRSIQGKLFF. CDR3 DNA: TGTGCCTGGAGATCGATACAGGGAAAACTGTTTTTT. The chain employs TRBV30 and TRBJ1-4; D possibly corresponds to TRBD1 (6 bases). This CDR3 is 12 amino acids long. The germline V and J ends were trimmed by 3 bases and 10 bases, with 12 bases remaining between them. The germline CDR1 and CDR2 sequences are GTSNPN and SVGIG (reference sequence).

The rearrangement joins TRBV2 to TRBJ2-5; D may be TRBD2 (6 bases). The CDR3 totals 14 residues. Germline V gene data show CDR1 as SNHLY and CDR2 as FYNNEI. V lost 1 base, J lost 7 bases, and 13 bases lay in between. In DNA form, the CDR3 reads TGTGCCAGCAGTGAAGAGGAGGGTTTGGGGACCCAGTACTTC. Translation: CASSEEEGLGTQYF. Supplemented by reference TRBV2 and TRBJ2-5, the full variable domain reads EPEVTQTPSHQVTQMGQEVILRCVPISNHLYFYWYRQILGQKVEFLVSFYNNEISEKSEIFDDQFSVERPDGSNFTLKIRSTKLEDSAMYFCASSEEEGLGTQYFGPGTRLLVL.

The CDR3 nucleotides read TGTGCCAGCAGCTTCACCTTTGGGGGGACCGACACTGAAGCTTTCTTT. It is translated as CASSFTFGGTDTEAFF. The V call is TRBV7-8, the J call TRBJ1-1; tentative D call: TRBD1 (5 bases). The germline V and J ends were trimmed by 3 bases and 3 bases, with 17 bases remaining between them. The CDR3 has 16 residues. Germline CDR1 reads SGHVS; CDR2 reads FQNEAQ. The complete variable domain, with remaining parts taken from reference TRBV7-8 and TRBJ1-1, reads GAGVSQSPRYKVAKRGQDVALRCDPISGHVSLFWYQQALGQGPEFLTYFQNEAQLDKSGLPSDRFFAERPEGSVSTLKIQRTQQEDSAVYLCASSFTFGGTDTEAFFGQGTRLTVV.

The chain has TRBV27 and TRBJ1-2; weak D call: TRBD1 (5 bases). Germline CDR1 and CDR2: MNHEY and SMNVEV (reference sequence). The CDR3 is 15 amino acids. V shed 4 bases and J shed 0 bases, with 12 bases lying between them. The CDR3 DNA reads TGTGCCAGCAGTTCCCGACAGCAAGCTAACTATGGCTACACCTTC. This translates into CASSSRQQANYGYTF.

The rearrangement uses TRBV2 and TRBJ1-4; no firm D call. CDR3 length equals 14 residues. Germline-derived CDR1 and CDR2 are SNHLY and FYNNEI. Trimming removed 4 bases from V and 7 bases from J, with 13 bases in between. The CDR3 reads CASSVGREGEKLFF. The CDR3 nucleotides are TGTGCCAGCAGTGTGGGCAGAGAGGGTGAAAAACTGTTTTTT. Combining the CDR3 with reference TRBV2 and TRBJ1-4 gives the whole variable domain EPEVTQTPSHQVTQMGQEVILRCVPISNHLYFYWYRQILGQKVEFLVSFYNNEISEKSEIFDDQFSVERPDGSNFTLKIRSTKLEDSAMYFCASSVGREGEKLFFGSGTQLSVL.

This sequence joins TRBV5-4 and TRBJ2-7, with 9 bases matching TRBD1. This CDR3 region has 15 residues. J lost 7 bases, V lost 1 base, and 9 bases had no gene match. The V gene's germline CDR1 is SGHNT and CDR2 YYREEE (reference sequence). The CDR3 sequence: CASSLPKQGAREQYF. The CDR3 nucleotides are TGTGCCAGCAGCTTGCCCAAACAGGGGGCGCGGGAGCAGTACTTC.

V gene TRBV5-8 combines with J gene TRBJ1-1; 7 bases line up with TRBD1. Trimming took 6 bases from V and 3 from J; bases not matched to a gene: 8. Germline V lookup: CDR1 SGHTS, CDR2 YDEGEE. The CDR3 runs 14 residues. The CDR3: CASILQGMYTEAFF. The CDR3 DNA follows: TGTGCCAGCATCCTACAGGGGATGTACACTGAAGCTTTCTTT.

The V gene is TRBV3-1 (or the pseudogene TRBV3-2), the J gene TRBJ2-2; possibly TRBD2 for D (6 bases). CDR1 and CDR2 (germline): LGHDT, YNNKEL (reference sequence). CDR3 length equals 16 residues. Trimming shortened V by 1 base and J by 1 base, and 10 bases separated the two germline ends. The CDR3 DNA follows: TGTGCCAGCAGCCAAGGGGGACTCGGGAACACCGGGGAGCTGTTTTTT. Translating it yields CASSQGGLGNTGELFF.

In this sample, this clone turned up once. CDR3 sequence reads: CAPVTSGKDSYEQYF. CDR3 sequence (DNA): TGTGCCCCCGTGACTAGCGGGAAGGACTCCTACGAGCAGTACTTC. V and J are TRBV21-1 and TRBJ2-7; the DNA was not compared with TRBD2, the D call given in the table. TRBV21-1 is noted as a pseudogene. The CDR3 has 15 amino acids.

The chain combines TRBV7-2 with TRBJ2-7; TRBD2 matches 11 bases. CDR3 size: 15 residues. J was trimmed by 3 bases and V by 4 bases; bases with no gene match: 5. Looked up from germline, CDR1 is SGHTA and CDR2 is FQGNSA. CDR3 nucleotide sequence: TGTGCCAGCAGCTCGGGACTAGCGGAAGTCTACGAGCAGTACGTC. Its protein product is CASSSGLAEVYEQYV.

The table lists this clone with many counts. J is TRBJ2-7 and V is TRBV28, with TRBD2 identical over 7 bases. CDR3 size: 13 residues. Losses at the gene ends were 8 bases for V and 6 bases for J; bases not matched to a gene: 10. CDR1 and CDR2 from the germline V gene are MDHEN and SYDVKM. The CDR3 sequence is CASCGLVSSEQYF. In nucleotides, the CDR3 is TGTGCCAGCTGTGGACTAGTCTCTTCCGAGCAGTACTTC.

J is TRBJ1-4 and V is TRBV7-9; 7 bases are shared with TRBD1. Looked up from germline, CDR1 is SEHNR and CDR2 is FQNEAQ (reference sequence). Trimming at V came to 1 base and at J to 8 bases, leaving 7 bases not matched to a gene. The CDR3 is made up of 15 amino acids. The CDR3 sequence: CASSLGDREEEKLFF. The CDR3 DNA follows: TGTGCCAGCAGCTTAGGCGACAGGGAAGAGGAAAAACTGTTTTTT.